This T cell receptor (delta chain) was sequenced for a study of gamma delta lymphoproliferative disorders and STAT genes (dated 2018 in TCRdb). Regarding the research as a whole: Gamma-chain libraries were prepared from at least 50 ng of genomic DNA using the LymphoTrack Dx TCRG Assay. A couple of gamma-chain samples and all delta-chain samples were sequenced twice to confirm results. Because no corresponding Invivoscribe delta assay was available, delta-chain libraries were prepared according to the EuroClonality-NGS working group standard operating procedure. The study profiled TCR gamma and delta CDR3 repertoires by deep sequencing in Tgammadelta lymphoproliferative disease patients and healthy controls, within a larger immunophenotypic and STAT-mutation study.

The paper's findings and limits, for the study overall: According to the authors, NGS specificity may be reduced at low frequencies, so whether leukemic clones are public or private needs confirmation. When whole repertoires were clustered, gamma repertoires from patients formed a group apart from those of healthy controls, but delta repertoires showed no separation between the groups. Almost every major gamma and delta clonotype found in patients was public, meaning shared with at least one healthy donor, with just a couple of gamma clonotypes being private to disease. T cells in controls likely covered a range of maturation stages, whereas leukemic cells were skewed toward terminal effectors, which could potentially limit comparisons between patients and controls.

In both library methods, multiplex PCR was carried out with primers targeting conserved V and J regions of the TCR genes. Purified and pooled amplicons were sequenced on an Illumina MiSeq platform. The original pipeline was this. V(D)J alignment, clonotype assembly and translation were performed with MiXCR, whereas functionality assessment and CDR3 repertoire analyses were performed with VDJtools. CDR3 was defined per IMGT, and analyses were restricted to productive sequences using functional genes, excluding ORF genes and pseudogenes. A custom Python script was used to search all patients and controls for identical amino acid CDR3s of major clonotypes (frequency >=5%). A one-sided non-parametric Wilcoxon test was used to compare clonotype frequencies in patients versus controls. TCRdb called clones from the public reads with CATT, and repeated DNA sequences were later combined into one row. TCRdb's processing, not the authors' own work, is the source of the V and J calls. For this sample the table gives around 2,300 delta-chain clones, of which about 1.5% were detected only once. The ten largest clones add up to 46% of the sample.

This clone has a handful of counts. Its cognate antigen has yet to be identified. It is likely a read error: a sequence one base away is far more abundant. Including cysteine and phenylalanine, the CDR3 has 24 amino acids. Kept here is only the CDR3 DNA, which spans 72 bases and is read in frame from base 1. V lost 3 bases and J lost 0 bases, and the count of bases not matched to a germline gene is 28. CDR1 is given as TSWWSYY and CDR2 as QGS, both from the germline V gene. TCR sequencing was performed on genomic DNA from peripheral blood mononuclear cells isolated from patients and controls. The control group consisted of approximately 23 healthy adult blood donors (median age around 68 years; approximately 12 males and around 11 females) who were matched to the patients for age and sex.

The TCR sequence derives from a human donor in good health. Material for sequencing was blood. The chain joins TRDV1 to TRDJ1; 10 bases in the middle match TRDD3. CDR3 reads: CALGDFPSPSYWGMRGADTDKLIF. The DNA sequence reads TGTGCTCTTGGGGATTTTCCTTCCCCTTCGTACTGGGGGATGCGGGGGGCGGACACCGATAAACTCATCTTT.